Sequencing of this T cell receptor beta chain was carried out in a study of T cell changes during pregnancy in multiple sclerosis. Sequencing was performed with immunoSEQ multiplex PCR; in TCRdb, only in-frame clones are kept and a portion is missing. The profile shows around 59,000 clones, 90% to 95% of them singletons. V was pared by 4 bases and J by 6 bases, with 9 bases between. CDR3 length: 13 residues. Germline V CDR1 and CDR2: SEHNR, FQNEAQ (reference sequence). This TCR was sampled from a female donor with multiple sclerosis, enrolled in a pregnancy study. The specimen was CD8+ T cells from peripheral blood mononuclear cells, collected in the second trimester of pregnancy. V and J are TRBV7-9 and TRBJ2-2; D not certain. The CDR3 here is CASSYDNPGELFF. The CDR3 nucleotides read TGTGCCAGCAGCTACGACAATCCCGGGGAGCTGTTTTTT.